This TCR beta chain comes out of a study of blood T cell repertoires in COVID-19. Assay used: immunoSEQ multiplex PCR; TCRdb lists only in-frame clones, some missing. The profile shows 84,000 or so clones, almost 85% of them singletons. This CDR3 region has 16 residues. Germline V gene sequence: CDR1 SGHAT, CDR2 FQNNGV. V shed 3 bases, J shed 5 bases, and the junction held 10 bases outside the gene matches. The receptor was derived from a woman of 80 years or more with acute or convalescent COVID-19. The specimen sequenced was peripheral blood. The rearrangement links TRBV11-2 to TRBJ2-7, with TRBD2 matching 10 bases. The CDR3 sequence is CASSFSTQGLANEQYF. The CDR3 DNA is TGTGCCAGCAGCTTCTCCACTCAGGGACTAGCGAACGAGCAGTACTTC.